The present entry profiles one T cell receptor (beta chain) with its context. Its antigen specificity is not known. No base quality information exists; no much larger clone differs at one position. This record belongs to a study of cytomegalovirus exposure and HLA in healthy donors (dated by TCRdb to about 2017). Looking at the study overall: According to an earlier analysis of several hundred of the donors, some 180 million T cells yielded over 100 million unique TCR beta sequences and approximately 300 Gb of sequence data. Besides the first cohort of roughly 640 subjects, a separate validation cohort made up of 120 different subjects was used. An earlier analysis of 450 to 750 of the donors used high-throughput TCR beta sequencing to judge whether each TCR beta V gene segment behaved as functional or pseudogenic. Of the 300 to 450 genotyped donors, approximately 82% fell in the genetic ancestry cluster associated with self-reported Caucasian donors. Across approximately 400 genotyped donors of the cohort, an average of roughly 230,000 unique TCR beta nucleotide sequences per donor were sequenced, and around 20% of those sequences were non-productive. The aim of the study was to test whether cataloging public T cell receptors could identify signatures of past pathogen exposure. To study patterns of TCR occurrence, a later analysis re-analyzed previously published TCR beta repertoires from 600 to 750 donors and added high-resolution HLA genotyping. All discovery cohort repertoires had been generated using a single sequencing platform. Donor age, sex, ethnicity and CMV serostatus were collected together with the repertoire data. Rather than drawing on any new phenotypic data, the later analysis identified candidate immune exposures from TCR beta sequences and the way those sequences occurred across donors. Typing coverage differed by locus: A, B, C, DRB1 and DQB1 were typed in about 629-630 donors, DQA1 in 522, DPA1 in approximately 610, and DPB1 in around 490. A later genetic analysis used genome-wide SNP genotypes for about 65% of the 666 donors, treating that subset as a discovery cohort. Using immunosequencing, the study profiled T cell repertoires from 550 to 750 subjects and related those repertoires to cytomegalovirus serostatus. To predict cytomegalovirus infection status, the study combined high-throughput TCR immunosequencing, statistical association of individual TCRs with disease status, and machine learning. Class I and class II HLA loci were covered by the typing at four-digit resolution. About 300 gigabases of sequencing data and some 85 million unique TCR sequences were included in an early release covering 500 to 750 HLA-typed donors. Roughly 5 DR-DQ haplotypes were handled as single units for association and clustering, since linkage in the cohort was strong. What the work shows at the level of the full study, not this receptor alone: Correlated functional status among segregating V segments might reflect linkage disequilibrium, but an unknown experimental factor could not be ruled out. In both the original and validation cohorts, the classifier was reported to diagnose cytomegalovirus status with high specificity and sensitivity. About 17 rarely observed V segments, including chromosome 9 orphons, were excluded from the earlier analysis of just under 600 of the donors because counts were too low. In a later analysis, HLA-associated TCR beta chains were found to be more clonally expanded and to have lower generation probabilities than equally common non-associated chains. The 87-base-pair reads could not distinguish some IMGT-functional V segments, including TRBV6-2 and TRBV6-3, so those segments were excluded. A group of highly shared sequence variants was considered likely to be a technical artifact of the sequencing pipeline. HLA typing was unavailable for some donors at each locus, so association tests used only the typed subset. An association between a missense DCLRE1C variant and V-gene and J-gene trimming of TCR beta chains was found in a later genetic analysis and replicated in an independent cohort. In this cohort, only TCR beta chains were sequenced, and detectable features were limited by the absence of alpha or paired-chain data. In a later analysis, some 17,000 TCR beta sequences were associated with specific HLA alleles at a false discovery rate of 0.05. Roughly uniform sequencing depth across donors was assumed in presence/absence analyses, although this assumption may not hold. An earlier analysis of approximately 600 of the donors showed that most TCR beta V segments appeared in productive rearrangements either about 87% or about 30% of the time, which broadly matched IMGT annotations. In a later analysis, several top co-occurrence clusters were reported to appear linked to parvovirus B19, influenza, CMV and Epstein-Barr virus. In a later analysis, most CMV-associated TCR beta chains were found to appear HLA-restricted, with HLA associations seemingly driven largely by CMV exposure. According to a later analysis, TCR association rates differed among HLA loci, with DRB1 alleles showing the most associated TCRs and HLA-C alleles showing the fewest. The only immune exposure information available for the cohort was CMV serostatus. Across donors, most TCR sequences were observed very rarely, whereas some public TCRs were present in many individuals. A further reported finding was that TCR beta sequences accurately predicted the HLA-A and HLA-B alleles for most subjects in the first cohort. The authors suggested that the approach could potentially be extended to other disease states and immunological phenotypes. The study listed over 150 TCR beta chains as associated with cytomegalovirus. When HLA alleles, especially DR and DQ, strongly co-occurred, TCR associations were difficult to assign to individual alleles. In vitro tests confirmed that three of the cytomegalovirus-associated TCR beta chains recognize cytomegalovirus antigens. According to a later genetic analysis, donors in an Asian-associated ancestry cluster had fewer N-insertions in productive TCRs than the approximately 670-donor mean.

The cohort consisted of 670 or so healthy bone marrow donors. At the time of sampling, all cohort members were nominally healthy, though unrecorded immune exposures were likely present. The donor tested CMV seropositive and was one of the 289 seropositive cohort members. A peripheral blood sample was provided by each donor, and peripheral blood mononuclear cells were used for TCR beta sequencing. The Qiagen DNeasy Blood Extraction Kit was used to extract genomic DNA from the blood cell samples. Library prep was done by the immunoSEQ multiplex PCR assay. For the multiplex PCR, a mixture combining 60 forward primers for TCR Vbeta segments and 13 reverse primers for TCR Jbeta segments was used. The CDR3 region of rearranged TCR beta genes was amplified from genomic DNA by a multiplex PCR assay. Amplified TCR beta libraries were sequenced as 87-base-pair reads on the Illumina HiSeq System. Per the source publication's procedure: A later analysis tallied around 80 million unique TCR beta chains across the 666 repertoires, and about 12 million of those chains were shared by two or more donors. A nearest-neighbor algorithm error-corrected the raw reads and collapsed the reads into unique sequences, merging closely related sequences to remove PCR and sequencing errors. To assign V, D and J gene segments, CDR3 sequences were aligned to IMGT reference sequences. Each retained sequence needed at least a six-nucleotide match to both a V gene segment and a J gene segment. A rearrangement was called productive if the CDR3 had no stop codons and remained in frame with V and J, and every other rearrangement was called non-productive. CDR3 was defined according to IMGT convention as the region running from the second conserved V-encoded cysteine to the conserved J-encoded phenylalanine. Sequences without an unambiguous match to a single V gene segment were excluded from the earlier analysis of several hundred of the donors. An earlier analysis of a few hundred of the donors classified V segments as functional when productive rearrangements were above 56.7% and as segregating when the standard deviation between donors was above 5%. A statistical classification framework was developed to diagnose cytomegalovirus status using the catalog of TCR beta chain sequences. A later analysis assigned V and J genes by comparing TCR nucleotide sequences with IMGT/GENE-DB human TR gene sequences. Using the TCRdist pipeline, a later analysis assigned CDR3 sequences along with most-parsimonious VDJ recombination scenarios. A later analysis defined each TCR beta chain by its CDR3 amino acid sequence plus V-gene family, and excluded reads lacking a unique V-gene family. To address suspected cross-contamination and a sequencing artifact, a later analysis removed roughly 640 highly shared, low-generation-probability nucleotide sequences. In a later analysis, a clonal expansion index was calculated for each public chain from normalized within-repertoire ranks of inferred template counts. A later analysis computed generation probabilities with a VDJ recombination model fitted to out-of-frame rearrangements, and checked the results against IGoR. A later analysis scored TCR-TCR, TCR-HLA and TCR-CMV co-occurrence with hypergeometric tests, applying a repertoire-size bias correction to TCR pairs. In a later analysis, false discovery rates were estimated by permuting HLA or CMV assignments 20 times. In a later analysis, co-occurring TCRs were grouped with DBSCAN, and TCRdist sequence similarity was added when clustering was performed within HLA-allele-positive subsets. Co-occurrence clustering excluded repertoires with fewer than 30,000 or more than 120,000 public chains, plus five with anomalous nucleotide sharing. As stored in TCRdb, this immuneACCESS dataset retains in-frame rearrangements with V and J assigned. A fraction of the clones does not appear; measured against another copy, unresolved V genes explain less than half of the discrepancy, and the remainder lacks a known reason. The D gene and trimming were derived from the DNA, and the V and J assignments and clone size from that table. Counted in this sample were 140,000 to 150,000 clones; 70% to 80% of them appeared once. The top ten clonotypes cover roughly 2% of the sample.

CDR3 length: 16 amino acids, cysteine to phenylalanine. Just CDR3 DNA is preserved here, 48 bases in frame from base 1. Trimming accounts for 2 bases at V and 4 bases at J, while the number of junction bases matched to no gene is 8. CDR1 and CDR2 (SGHTA, FQGNSA) derive from the germline V gene. The receptor's source is a woman aged 55-75 years in good health and CMV-seropositive. The chain is assembled from TRBV7-2 and TRBJ1-1, and TRBD1 aligns with 9 junction nucleotides. The sample was PBMCs. DNA sequence: TGTGCCAGCAGCTTAAGCTTCGGGACAGGGTTCACTGAAGCTTTCTTT. Its protein is CASSLSFGTGFTEAFF.